The sequence of this T cell receptor beta chain was determined in a study of cytomegalovirus exposure and HLA in healthy donors. Use of 60 Vbeta and 13 Jbeta primers characterized the PCR. This table comes from immunoSEQ multiplex PCR, and its TCRdb copy is limited to in-frame clones, with some not included. The repertoire holds about 59,000 clones, with about 80% as singletons. Study-wide results and caveats: TCR beta V segments were, for the most part, productive about 90% or about 30% of the time in an earlier analysis. The study carried out a later analysis of TCR beta sequences. It associated 15,000 to 20,000 of them with specific HLA alleles at a false discovery rate of 0.05.

This CDR3 comprises 14 residues. Germline-derived CDR1 and CDR2 are SGHVS and FNYEAQ. V gave up 0 bases and J gave up 3 bases, with 7 bases separating them. This clone was counted a few times. Its antigen remains unidentified. The specimen sequenced was PBMCs. The chain is built from TRBV7-6 and TRBJ2-3; D gene ambiguous. This clonotype was obtained from a woman aged 40 to 55 in good health and CMV-seronegative. CDR3 amino acids: CASSLAPSTDTQYF. DNA for the CDR3: TGTGCCAGCAGCTTAGCTCCTAGTACAGATACGCAGTATTTT.